This T cell receptor (beta chain) was identified in a study of cytomegalovirus exposure and HLA in healthy donors. Background on the study: The use of the same platform for the approximately 130 validation repertoires and the roughly 680 first-cohort repertoires was reported by a later analysis.

The donors were part of the 120-subject validation cohort, which stood apart from the roughly 670-subject first cohort. The CDR3 runs to 15 residues. Germline V CDR1 and CDR2: MNHNS, SASEGT. The V gene lost 5 bases and the J gene lost 2 bases, with 16 bases spanning the gap. Using immunoSEQ multiplex PCR, the repertoire was profiled, and TCRdb retains in-frame clones only, with some absent. The sample lists 150,000 or so clones, roughly nine tenths occurring once. Sequencing was carried out using PBMCs. This TCR came from a woman aged 18-29 years in good health and CMV-seronegative. The chain is built from TRBV6-1 and TRBJ2-7; the D gene is possibly TRBD2 (6 bases). The CDR3 loop is CASSREAGIPYEQYF. The CDR3 region has the DNA TGTGCCAGCAGTCGAGAGGCGGGGATCCCCTACGAGCAGTACTTC.